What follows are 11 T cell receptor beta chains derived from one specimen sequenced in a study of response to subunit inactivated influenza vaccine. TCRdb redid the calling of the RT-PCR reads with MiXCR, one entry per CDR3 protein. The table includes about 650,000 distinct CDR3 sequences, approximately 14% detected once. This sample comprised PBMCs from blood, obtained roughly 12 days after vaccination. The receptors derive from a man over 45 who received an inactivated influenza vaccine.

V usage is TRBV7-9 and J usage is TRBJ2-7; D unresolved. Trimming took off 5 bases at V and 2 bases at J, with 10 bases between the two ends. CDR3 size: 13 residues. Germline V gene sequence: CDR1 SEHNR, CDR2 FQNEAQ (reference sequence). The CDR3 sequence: CASSGPLTYEQYF. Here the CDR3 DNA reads TGTGCCAGCAGCGGTCCGCTGACCTACGAGCAGTACTTC.

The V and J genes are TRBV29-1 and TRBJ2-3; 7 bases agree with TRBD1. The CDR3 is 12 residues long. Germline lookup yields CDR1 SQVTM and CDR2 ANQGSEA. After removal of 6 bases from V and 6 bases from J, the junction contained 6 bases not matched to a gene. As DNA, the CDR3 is TGCAGCGTCCCAGAAGGGGGCGATACGCAGTATTTT. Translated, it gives CSVPEGGDTQYF.

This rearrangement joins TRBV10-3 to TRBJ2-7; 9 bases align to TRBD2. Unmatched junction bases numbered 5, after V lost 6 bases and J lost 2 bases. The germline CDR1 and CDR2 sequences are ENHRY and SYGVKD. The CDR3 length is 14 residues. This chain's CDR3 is CAIRPGTSTYEQYF. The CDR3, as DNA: TGTGCCATCAGACCCGGGACTAGCACCTACGAGCAGTACTTC.

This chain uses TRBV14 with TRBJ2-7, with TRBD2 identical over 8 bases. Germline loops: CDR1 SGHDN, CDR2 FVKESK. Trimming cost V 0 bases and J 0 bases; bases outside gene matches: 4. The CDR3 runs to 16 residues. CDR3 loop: CASSQDEAGVSYEQYF. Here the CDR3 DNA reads TGTGCCAGCAGCCAAGATGAAGCGGGGGTCTCCTACGAGCAGTACTTC.

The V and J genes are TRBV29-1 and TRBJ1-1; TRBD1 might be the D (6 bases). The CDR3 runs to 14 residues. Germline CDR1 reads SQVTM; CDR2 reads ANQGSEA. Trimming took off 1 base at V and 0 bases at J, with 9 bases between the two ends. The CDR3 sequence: CSVEVGTLNTEAFF. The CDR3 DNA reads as TGCAGCGTTGAAGTGGGGACACTGAACACTGAAGCTTTCTTT.

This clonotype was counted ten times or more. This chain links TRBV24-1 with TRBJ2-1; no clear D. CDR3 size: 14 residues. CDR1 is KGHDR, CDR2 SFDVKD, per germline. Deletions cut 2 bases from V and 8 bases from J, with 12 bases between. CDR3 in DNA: TGTGCCACCAGTGATTCCGGAGCTGGGTATGAGCAGTTCTTC. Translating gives CATSDSGAGYEQFF.

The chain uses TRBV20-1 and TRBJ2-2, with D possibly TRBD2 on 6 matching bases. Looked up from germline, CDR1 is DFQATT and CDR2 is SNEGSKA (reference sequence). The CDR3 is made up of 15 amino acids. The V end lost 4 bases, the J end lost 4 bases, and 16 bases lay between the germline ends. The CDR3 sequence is CSATRTSSSTGELFF. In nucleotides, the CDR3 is TGCAGTGCTACGCGTACTAGCAGCTCCACCGGGGAGCTGTTTTTT.

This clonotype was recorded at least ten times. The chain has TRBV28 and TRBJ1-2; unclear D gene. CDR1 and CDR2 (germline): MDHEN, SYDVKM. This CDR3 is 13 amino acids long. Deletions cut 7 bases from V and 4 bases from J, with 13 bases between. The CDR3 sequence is CASNSLTAYGYTF. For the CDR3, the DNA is TGTGCCAGCAACAGTTTGACTGCCTATGGCTACACCTTC.

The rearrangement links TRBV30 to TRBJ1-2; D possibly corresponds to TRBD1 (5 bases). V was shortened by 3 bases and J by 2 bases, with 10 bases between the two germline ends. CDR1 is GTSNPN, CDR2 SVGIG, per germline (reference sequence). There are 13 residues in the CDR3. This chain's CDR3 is CAWSGGVNYGYTF. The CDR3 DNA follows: TGTGCCTGGAGCGGAGGGGTAAACTATGGCTACACCTTC.

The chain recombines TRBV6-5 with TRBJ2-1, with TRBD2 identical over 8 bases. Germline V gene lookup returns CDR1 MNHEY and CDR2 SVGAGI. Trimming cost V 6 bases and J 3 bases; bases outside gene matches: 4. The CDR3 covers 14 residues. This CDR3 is CASRYGTSYNEQFF. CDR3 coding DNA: TGTGCCAGCAGATATGGGACTAGCTACAATGAGCAGTTCTTC.

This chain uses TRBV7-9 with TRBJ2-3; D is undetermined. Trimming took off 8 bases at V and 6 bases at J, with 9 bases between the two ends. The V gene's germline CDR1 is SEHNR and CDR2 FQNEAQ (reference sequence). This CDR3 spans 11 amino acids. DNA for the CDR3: TGTGCCAGCGTAGAATGGGATACGCAGTATTTT. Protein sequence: CASVEWDTQYF.